This T cell receptor beta chain appears in the sequencing data of a study of tumor and adjacent non-tumor tissue in lung cancer. For the study at large: Histology: about a dozen adenocarcinoma, a couple of squamous cell carcinoma, 1 small cell lung cancer. Around 4.4 million productive TCRbeta reads were obtained per sample on average. Study results and caveats: Higher tumor TCR diversity was associated with shorter survival. Tumor tissue had significantly higher TCR diversity than normal lung.

The template was RNA from unsorted bulk tissue. Distant lung tissue was collected more than 3 cm away from the tumor edge. The CDR3 is 14 amino acids. CDR1 is SQVTM and CDR2 is ANQGSEA in the germline V gene. A modified ARM-PCR protocol with three rounds of nested PCR amplified TCRbeta. One entry per CDR3 protein results from TCRdb running MiXCR on the multiplex PCR reads. The sample has 60,000 or so distinct CDR3 sequences, around 64% seen once. Turning to this clonotype: Its specificity is unknown.

The TCR originated in a man between 65 and 85 years old with non-small cell lung cancer. This rearrangement joins TRBV29-1 to TRBJ2-7; 11 positions match TRBD1. Sequencing was carried out using distant non-tumor lung tissue. The CDR3 coding sequence is TGCAGTACCTCGGAGGCGGGACAGGGGGGCGAGCAGTACTTC. It specifies CSTSEAGQGGEQYF.